This TCR beta chain was obtained from a study of neoadjuvant nivolumab and ipilimumab in lung cancer. The wider study: The combination arm added day-1 ipilimumab 1 mg/kg to nivolumab 3 mg/kg on days 1, 15, 29. General study points: From pretherapy to surgery, tumor richness and clonality rose with dual therapy. Higher pretherapy blood TCR richness went with higher resected-tumor richness. Compared with tumor-adjacent uninvolved lung, resected tumors showed greater richness and clonality.

J was trimmed by 2 bases and V by 3 bases; bases with no gene match: 9. CDR3 length: 17 residues. Germline CDR1 reads SGHTA; CDR2 reads FQGNSA. Remarks on this clone: Antigen unknown.

Profiling relied on immunoSEQ multiplex PCR, and the TCRdb table lists in-frame clones only, not all of them. The sample records tens of thousands of clones, 80% being singletons. The material sequenced was peripheral blood, taken before neoadjuvant nivolumab, alone or with ipilimumab. The chain carries TRBV7-2 and TRBJ2-3; 9 nucleotides match TRBD2. The receptor was isolated from an adult with non-small cell lung cancer. The CDR3 spells CASSLGSAGGLTDTQYF. DNA for the CDR3: TGTGCCAGCAGCTTGGGCTCAGCGGGGGGTCTCACAGATACGCAGTATTTT.